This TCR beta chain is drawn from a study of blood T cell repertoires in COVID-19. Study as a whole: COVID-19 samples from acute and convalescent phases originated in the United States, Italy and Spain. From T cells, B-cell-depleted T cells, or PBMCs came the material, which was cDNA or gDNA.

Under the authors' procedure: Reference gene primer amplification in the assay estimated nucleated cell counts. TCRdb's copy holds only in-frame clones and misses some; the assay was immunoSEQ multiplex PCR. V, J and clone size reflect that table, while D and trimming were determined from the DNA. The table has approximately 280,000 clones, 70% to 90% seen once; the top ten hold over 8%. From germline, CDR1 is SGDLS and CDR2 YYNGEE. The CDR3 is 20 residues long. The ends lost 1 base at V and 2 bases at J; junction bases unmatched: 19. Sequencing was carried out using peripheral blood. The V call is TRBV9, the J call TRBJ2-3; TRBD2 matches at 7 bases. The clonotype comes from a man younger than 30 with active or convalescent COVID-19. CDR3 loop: CASSVSPAGQRRGITDTQYF. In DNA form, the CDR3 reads TGTGCCAGCAGCGTATCTCCAGCGGGGCAACGCCGAGGAATCACAGATACGCAGTATTTT.